These T cell receptor beta chains were read from a single sample in a study of T cell repertoires in cytomegalovirus infection. TCRdb reprocessed the reads via MiXCR and lists one record per CDR3 protein. The sample yields roughly 150,000 distinct CDR3 sequences, less than 25% seen once. Antigens of these TCRs are unknown. The specimen was CD8+ T cells from cultured PBMCs, collected from culture after CMV antigen stimulation. The receptors stem from a human donor in good health (CMV status not recorded). Some clones in this sample may be carry-over from other donors' samples. The CDR3 runs from the conserved cysteine through the conserved F or W. A D gene is named only where the DNA matches it firmly. Only part of the rows carry a size: once, few, many, or a class if the clone is expanded.

j_gene: TRBJ2-3
abundance: -
len: 15
d_gene: TRBD1
v_gene: TRBV2
CDR3nt: TGTGCCAGCAGTCGGACAGGGACTAGCACAGATACGCAGTATTTT
CDR3aa: CASSRTGTSTDTQYF

j_gene: TRBJ2-5
abundance: -
len: 14
d_gene: -
v_gene: TRBV25-1
CDR3nt: TGTGCCAGCAGTGAATATGGGCAGGCTGAGACCCAGTACTTC
CDR3aa: CASSEYGQAETQYF

j_gene: TRBJ2-5
abundance: few
len: 15
d_gene: TRBD2
v_gene: TRBV7-8
CDR3nt: TGTGCCAGCAGCACCGGGGGGGCGGACCAAGAGACCCAGTACTTC
CDR3aa: CASSTGGADQETQYF

j_gene: TRBJ1-1
abundance: few
len: 17
d_gene: -
v_gene: TRBV12-3/TRBV12-4
CDR3nt: TGTGCCAGCAGCCATCTATTGGGGCGCGGGGGGAACACTGAAGCTTTCTTT
CDR3aa: CASSHLLGRGGNTEAFF

j_gene: TRBJ2-7
abundance: many
len: 14
d_gene: -
v_gene: TRBV28
CDR3nt: TGTGCCAGCAGTTTACTAAGGCAGTCCTACGAGCAGTACTTC
CDR3aa: CASSLLRQSYEQYF

j_gene: TRBJ2-4
abundance: -
len: 16
d_gene: TRBD2
v_gene: TRBV7-2
CDR3nt: TGTGCCAGCAGCCCGACTAGCGGGGAAGCCAAAAACATTCAGTACTTC
CDR3aa: CASSPTSGEAKNIQYF

j_gene: TRBJ1-1
abundance: few
len: 16
d_gene: -
v_gene: TRBV7-9
CDR3nt: TGTGCCAGCAGCTTAGCACCAGGGGTAATGAACACTGAAGCTTTCTTT
CDR3aa: CASSLAPGVMNTEAFF

j_gene: TRBJ1-3
abundance: -
len: 16
d_gene: TRBD1
v_gene: TRBV7-2
CDR3nt: TGTGCCAGCAGCTTATCGGACAGGGAGGGAGGAAACACCATATATTTT
CDR3aa: CASSLSDREGGNTIYF

j_gene: TRBJ2-1
abundance: -
len: 15
d_gene: -
v_gene: TRBV7-2
CDR3nt: TGTGCCAGCAGCCCTGCTAGCCTCTCCTACAATGAGCAGTTCTTC
CDR3aa: CASSPASLSYNEQFF

j_gene: TRBJ2-5
abundance: few
len: 15
d_gene: -
v_gene: TRBV7-9
CDR3nt: TGTGCCAGCAGCGCGGGGACGAGCGACGCGGAGACCCAGTACTTC
CDR3aa: CASSAGTSDAETQYF

j_gene: TRBJ2-2
abundance: few
len: 13
d_gene: -
v_gene: TRBV30
CDR3nt: TGTGCCTGTACCTCCGGGGACACCGGGGAGCTGTTTTTT
CDR3aa: CACTSGDTGELFF

j_gene: TRBJ1-6
abundance: -
len: 15
d_gene: -
v_gene: TRBV9
CDR3nt: TGTGCCAGCAGCGTAGCTCGGGGTGTTAATTCACCCCTCCACTTT
CDR3aa: CASSVARGVNSPLHF

j_gene: TRBJ2-2
abundance: -
len: 14
d_gene: -
v_gene: TRBV7-8
CDR3nt: TGTGCCAGCAGCTTACTAGTTGGAACCGGGGAGCTGTTTTTT
CDR3aa: CASSLLVGTGELFF

j_gene: TRBJ2-2
abundance: -
len: 14
d_gene: -
v_gene: TRBV12-3/TRBV12-4
CDR3nt: TGTGCCAGCAGGACGGGACAAACCACCGGGGAGCTGTTTTTT
CDR3aa: CASRTGQTTGELFF

j_gene: TRBJ2-3
abundance: once
len: 15
d_gene: -
v_gene: TRBV7-2
CDR3nt: TGTGCCAGCAGCTTATCGTGGGGGGCCGGAGATACGCAGTATTTT
CDR3aa: CASSLSWGAGDTQYF

j_gene: TRBJ1-5
abundance: -
len: 15
d_gene: -
v_gene: TRBV30
CDR3nt: TGTGCCTGGAGTGCGGGACCCGAGGCTGATCAGCCCCAGCATTTT
CDR3aa: CAWSAGPEADQPQHF

j_gene: TRBJ1-2
abundance: -
len: 16
d_gene: -
v_gene: TRBV6-5
CDR3nt: TGTGCCAGCAGTTACTCGAGAGCTCTAGCTAACTATGGCTACACCTTC
CDR3aa: CASSYSRALANYGYTF

j_gene: TRBJ1-4
abundance: -
len: 15
d_gene: -
v_gene: TRBV7-1
CDR3nt: TGTGCCAGCAGCGTTGGGGCTGGGATGAAGGAAAAACTGTTTTTT
CDR3aa: CASSVGAGMKEKLFF

j_gene: TRBJ2-7
abundance: once
len: 14
d_gene: TRBD1
v_gene: TRBV5-1
CDR3nt: TGCGCCAGCAGCCTACAGGGGGCCACTGGTGAGCAGTACTTC
CDR3aa: CASSLQGATGEQYF

j_gene: TRBJ1-1
abundance: -
len: 13
d_gene: TRBD1
v_gene: TRBV20-1
CDR3nt: TGCAGTGCATTGACAGGGGGTGTTACTGAAGCTTTCTTT
CDR3aa: CSALTGGVTEAFF

j_gene: TRBJ1-1
abundance: -
len: 17
d_gene: -
v_gene: TRBV4-1
CDR3nt: TGCGCCAGCAGCCAAAAAGGACAGCCTTTTGTGAACACTGAAGCTTTCTTT
CDR3aa: CASSQKGQPFVNTEAFF

j_gene: TRBJ2-5
abundance: -
len: 14
d_gene: -
v_gene: TRBV6-2/TRBV6-3
CDR3nt: TGTGCCAGCTCCACAGGGAGTCTTAGAGAGACCCAGTACTTC
CDR3aa: CASSTGSLRETQYF

j_gene: TRBJ2-1
abundance: -
len: 14
d_gene: TRBD1
v_gene: TRBV6-2/TRBV6-3
CDR3nt: TGTGCCAGCACGGACAGGGGGCCGGACAATGAGCAGTTCTTC
CDR3aa: CASTDRGPDNEQFF